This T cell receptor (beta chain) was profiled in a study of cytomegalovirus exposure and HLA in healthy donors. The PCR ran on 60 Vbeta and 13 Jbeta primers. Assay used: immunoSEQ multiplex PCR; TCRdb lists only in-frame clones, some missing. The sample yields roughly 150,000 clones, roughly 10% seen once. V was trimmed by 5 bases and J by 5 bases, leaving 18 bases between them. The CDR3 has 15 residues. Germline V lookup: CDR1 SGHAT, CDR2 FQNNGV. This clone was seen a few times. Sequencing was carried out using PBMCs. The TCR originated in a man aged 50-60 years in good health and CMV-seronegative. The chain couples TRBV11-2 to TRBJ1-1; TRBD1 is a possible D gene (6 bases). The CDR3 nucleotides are TGTGCCAGCAGCCACGGACAGATTTATGGGACTGAAGCTTTCTTT. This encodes CASSHGQIYGTEAFF.